These 17 T cell receptor beta chains originate from one sample sequenced in a study of blood T cell repertoires in COVID-19. Using immunoSEQ multiplex PCR, the repertoire was profiled, and TCRdb retains in-frame clones only, with some absent. Of around 180,000 clones detected, about 85% appear once; the ten largest clones hold about 6.9%. What was sequenced was peripheral blood. The receptors were sampled from a man older than 75 with COVID-19, enrolled during active disease.

This rearrangement joins TRBV11-2 to TRBJ2-3; weak D call: TRBD1 (5 bases). The germline V gene has CDR1 SGHAT and CDR2 FQNNGV. V was pared by 0 bases and J by 2 bases, with 9 bases between. CDR3 length: 15 residues. CDR3 sequence (DNA): TGTGCCAGCAGCTTAGATAGGGGCTCCACAGATACGCAGTATTTT. Amino acids: CASSLDRGSTDTQYF.

V usage is TRBV19 and J usage is TRBJ1-1, with 9 bases aligning to TRBD1. This CDR3 spans 18 amino acids. Germline V CDR1 and CDR2: LNHDA, SQIVND (reference sequence). V lost 7 bases and J lost 0; bases outside the gene matches: 15. In DNA, the CDR3 is TGTGCCAGTATCCCGCGGGGACAGGGCTTTAACATGAACACTGAAGCTTTCTTT. Translated, it gives CASIPRGQGFNMNTEAFF.

About this clone: At one of its ends the junction is not consistent with the germline gene, which may arise from a read error. This sequence joins TRBV7-2 and TRBJ2-7; D possibly corresponds to TRBD1 (6 bases). The CDR3 length is 14 residues. Germline assignment: CDR1 SGHTA and CDR2 FQGNSA. The CDR3 coding sequence is TGTGCCACCAGCACCCGGGACAAATTCTACGAGCAGTACTTC. It specifies CATSTRDKFYEQYF.

This clone was seen a few times. The chain uses TRBV4-3 and TRBJ2-7; D is perhaps TRBD2 (6 bases). Germline-derived CDR1 and CDR2 are LGHNA and YSLEER. Trimming pared 1 base from V and 3 bases from J, leaving 13 bases between. This CDR3 spans 15 amino acids. Here the CDR3 DNA reads TGCGCCAGCAGCCAAGGGCGGGACGACTTCTACGAGCAGTACTTC. It codes for CASSQGRDDFYEQYF.

The V gene is TRBV2, the J gene TRBJ1-2; no reliable D call. Germline V CDR1 and CDR2: SNHLY, FYNNEI. The CDR3 runs 13 residues. Trimming left V 8 bases short and J 0 bases short, with 10 bases between. Here the CDR3 reads CASSSDSNYGYTF. The CDR3 nucleotides are TGTGCCAGCTCCTCGGACTCTAACTATGGCTACACCTTC.

The V gene is TRBV6-2 or TRBV6-3, the J gene TRBJ1-5, with TRBD1 matching 7 bases. V was pared by 1 base and J by 3 bases, with 3 bases of the junction left unmatched. CDR1 MNHEY and CDR2 SVGEGT come from the germline V gene. This CDR3 comprises 15 residues. Written as DNA, the CDR3 is TGTGCCAGCAGTTACTATCAGGGGGTCAATCAGCCCCAGCATTTT. This sequence encodes CASSYYQGVNQPQHF.

This sequence joins TRBV7-8 and TRBJ1-5; possible D gene TRBD1, 5 bases. The CDR3 contains 15 residues. Trimming left V 2 bases short and J 5 bases short, with 13 bases between. Germline assignment: CDR1 SGHVS and CDR2 FQNEAQ. In DNA form, the CDR3 reads TGTGCCAGCAGCTTAATCCAAGGGGCAGATCAGCCCCAGCATTTT. Protein sequence: CASSLIQGADQPQHF.

The V call is TRBV6-2 or TRBV6-3, the J call TRBJ1-2, with D perhaps matching TRBD1 (5 bases). Germline CDR1 MNHEY, CDR2 SVGEGT. The CDR3 length is 15 residues. The V end was cut by 2 bases, the J end by 4 bases, with 14 bases between. CDR3 DNA: TGTGCCAGCAGTTACGGGGGGGGTAGCGGCTATGGCTACACCTTC. Protein sequence: CASSYGGGSGYGYTF.

The rearrangement joins TRBV18 to TRBJ2-7; 7 bases fit TRBD1. The germline CDR1 and CDR2 sequences are KGHSH and LQKENI. J was trimmed by 2 bases and V by 2 bases; bases with no gene match: 6. The CDR3 has 15 residues. The CDR3 DNA follows: TGTGCCAGCTCACCAGGGACAGCCCAAACCTACGAGCAGTACTTC. Amino acids: CASSPGTAQTYEQYF.

This chain joins TRBV5-1 and TRBJ2-1, with 8 bases identical to TRBD1. CDR1 is SGHRS and CDR2 is YFSETQ in the germline V gene. The CDR3 consists of 15 residues. The trim removed 6 bases at V and 3 bases at J, leaving 8 bases unmatched. This CDR3 is CASTPGQGGYNEQFF. Written as DNA, the CDR3 is TGCGCCAGCACCCCAGGACAGGGTGGCTACAATGAGCAGTTCTTC.

The chain recombines TRBV11-2 with TRBJ1-6; 7 bases fit TRBD1. J lost 4 bases, V lost 5 bases, and 8 bases had no gene match. The CDR3 is 16 residues long. CDR1 SGHAT and CDR2 FQNNGV come from the germline V gene. CDR3 protein: CASSPTGQRYNSPLHF. CDR3 DNA sequence: TGTGCCAGCAGCCCCACGGGACAGCGTTATAATTCACCCCTCCACTTT.

This chain links TRBV18 with TRBJ1-1; weak D call: TRBD1 (5 bases). Per germline, CDR1 KGHSH and CDR2 LQKENI. Trimming cost V 3 bases and J 1 base, with 12 bases left between them. This CDR3 region has 15 residues. The CDR3 spells CASSPAQGRNTEAFF. Here the CDR3 DNA reads TGTGCCAGCTCACCGGCCCAGGGCAGGAACACTGAAGCTTTCTTT. The complete variable domain, with remaining parts taken from reference TRBV18 and TRBJ1-1, reads NAGVMQNPRHLVRRRGQEARLRCSPMKGHSHVYWYRQLPEEGLKFMVYLQKENIIDESGMPKERFSAEFPKEGPSILRIQQVVRGDSAAYFCASSPAQGRNTEAFFGQGTRLTVV.

The V call is TRBV7-3, the J call TRBJ1-1; D gene uncertain. CDR1 SGHTA and CDR2 FQGTGA come from the germline V gene. The CDR3 has 14 residues. V gave up 0 bases and J gave up 2 bases, with 7 bases separating them. The CDR3 sequence: CASSLTAGNTEAFF. CDR3 bases: TGTGCCAGCAGCTTAACGGCAGGAAACACTGAAGCTTTCTTT.

The chain combines TRBV4-2 with TRBJ1-5; TRBD1 agrees at 9 bases. Losses at the gene ends were 0 bases for V and 4 bases for J; bases not matched to a gene: 4. Germline lookup yields CDR1 LGHNA and CDR2 YNFKEQ. The CDR3 is 16 amino acids. CDR3: CASSQDPGTGNQPQHF. CDR3 nucleotides: TGTGCCAGCAGCCAAGATCCCGGGACAGGGAATCAGCCCCAGCATTTT.

This clone was seen only a few times. The chain employs TRBV10-3 and TRBJ1-5, with 7 positions matching TRBD1. Trimming took 2 bases from V and 1 from J; bases not matched to a gene: 2. Germline assignment: CDR1 ENHRY and CDR2 SYGVKD. The CDR3 extends over 15 amino acids. Here the CDR3 reads CAISEEQGSNQPQHF. The CDR3 nucleotides read TGTGCCATCAGTGAGGAACAGGGGAGCAATCAGCCCCAGCATTTT.

The V call is TRBV5-1, the J call TRBJ1-2; D is possibly TRBD1 (5 bases). The CDR3 spans 14 residues. V was pared by 0 bases and J by 4 bases, with 10 bases between. Looked up from germline, CDR1 is SGHRS and CDR2 is YFSETQ. CDR3 amino acids: CASSLAPGGYGYTF. In DNA, the CDR3 is TGCGCCAGCAGCTTGGCCCCGGGGGGCTATGGCTACACCTTC.

The V gene is TRBV15, the J gene TRBJ1-5; 8 nucleotides line up with TRBD1. V dropped 1 base and J dropped 7; count of bases not matched to a gene: 12. This CDR3 has 17 amino acids. CDR1 is LNHNV, CDR2 YYDKDF, per germline (reference sequence). DNA of the CDR3: TGTGCCACCAGCAGAGCCCCAGGACAGGGACTTCGGCAGCCCCAGCATTTT. Translated: CATSRAPGQGLRQPQHF.